This T cell receptor beta chain came from a study of Ad26.COV2.S vaccination and SARS-CoV-2 variants. Findings and caveats of the study: The authors reported substantial breadth in spike-specific CD8+ and CD4+ T cell responses after vaccination. Comparability of non-spike TCR breadth was observed across vaccine and placebo recipients.

The germline V gene has CDR1 SGHRS and CDR2 YFSETQ. V lost 0 bases to trimming and J lost 14 bases, with 20 bases between them. This CDR3 contains 14 residues. Remarks on this clone: Its antigen is not known.

The treatment was: some 20 received Ad26.COV2.S at low or high dose, single or two shots; roughly five received placebo; per-sample allocation not given. The study sampled participants on day 63 after the first vaccine or placebo injection. The shot given was an Ad26 vector that makes Wuhan-strain SARS-CoV-2 spike. The data were produced by immunoSEQ multiplex PCR, yet TCRdb's version contains in-frame clones alone and is incomplete. The table includes hundreds of thousands of clones, more than 80% detected once. The TCR sequence derives from a person between 18 and 65 years old who received the Ad26.COV2.S COVID-19 vaccine or a placebo. Sequences were derived from peripheral blood, sampled in a trial of Ad26.COV2.S vaccine versus placebo. The chain employs TRBV5-1 and TRBJ1-1; possible D gene TRBD1, 6 bases. DNA for the CDR3: TGCGCCAGCAGCTTGGAACACAGGGTACAAGGGGGATTCTTT. Residues: CASSLEHRVQGGFF.